A selection of T cell receptor beta chains follows, all from one sample in a study of PD-1 blockade in classical Hodgkin lymphoma. Using immunoSEQ multiplex PCR, the repertoire was profiled, and TCRdb retains in-frame clones only, with some absent. This sample has about 26,000 clones; roughly 68% occur once, and the top ten carry around 11%. This material consisted of peripheral blood mononuclear cells (PBMCs), taken before the second cycle of nivolumab. These receptors all come from a human donor with classical Hodgkin lymphoma. Each CDR3 is given with its conserved first and last residue. The order of the fields is J gene, D gene, clone size, V gene, CDR3 protein, CDR3 DNA. The D gene is left open where the match is weak. The size entry is marked missing in some rows and otherwise reads once, few, many or a size class.

TRBJ2-1 . . TRBV6-5 CASSYWKSSDEQFF TGTGCCAGCAGTTACTGGAAAAGTTCGGATGAGCAGTTCTTC
TRBJ2-7 TRBD2 . TRBV6-5 CASSYGTSGLYEQYF TGTGCCAGCAGTTACGGGACTAGCGGACTCTACGAGCAGTACTTC
TRBJ2-3 . . TRBV9 CASSVGLWDTQYF TGTGCCAGCAGCGTCGGTCTCTGGGATACGCAGTATTTT
TRBJ1-6 . . TRBV6-8 CASSYLRRKDSPLHF TGTGCCAGCAGTTACTTACGAAGGAAAGATTCACCCCTCCACTTT
TRBJ2-7 TRBD1 once TRBV7-4 CASSVTGTGVREQYF TGTGCCAGCAGCGTCACCGGGACAGGGGTGCGGGAGCAGTACTTC
TRBJ2-7 . many TRBV6-6 CASSSLGDKEIF TGTGCCAGCAGTTCCTTAGGGGACAAGGAGATCTTC
TRBJ2-2 . . TRBV27 CASSQKRLINTGELFF TGTGCCAGCAGCCAGAAGAGACTGATTAACACCGGGGAGCTGTTTTTT
TRBJ1-1 . . TRBV30 CAWSGEEAAEAFF TGTGCCTGGTCGGGGGAAGAGGCTGCTGAAGCTTTCTTT
TRBJ1-2 . . TRBV6-6 CASSYRSEGYGYTF TGTGCCAGCAGTTATAGGTCCGAAGGATATGGCTACACCTTC
TRBJ2-3 . . TRBV4-1 CASSPPWDGTDTQYF TGCGCCAGCAGCCCCCCCTGGGATGGAACAGATACGCAGTATTTT
TRBJ2-3 . . TRBV18 CASSLRETDTQYF TGTGCCAGCTCACTCAGGGAAACAGATACGCAGTATTTT
TRBJ1-4 . . TRBV5-5 CASSLTTNEKLFF TGTGCCAGCAGTCTTACAACTAATGAAAAACTGTTTTTT
TRBJ1-2 TRBD1 few TRBV5-4 CASSAGGTGVESYGYTF TGTGCCAGCAGCGCGGGCGGGACAGGGGTGGAAAGCTATGGCTACACCTTC
TRBJ2-1 . . TRBV12-2 CASRLVRREGYNEQFF TGTGCAAGTCGCTTAGTCAGACGGGAGGGCTACAATGAGCAGTTCTTC
TRBJ2-7 TRBD1 few TRBV28 CASRGQVYSYEQYF TGTGCCAGCAGGGGACAGGTCTACTCCTACGAGCAGTACTTC
TRBJ1-1 TRBD1 few TRBV6-4 CAITHRGLTEAFF TGTGCCATCACTCACAGGGGGCTCACTGAAGCTTTCTTT
TRBJ2-7 . . TRBV2 CASSGEGYYEQYF TGTGCCAGCAGTGGTGAGGGTTACTACGAGCAGTACTTC
TRBJ1-5 . . TRBV4-2 CASSFDVAQPQHF TGTGCCAGCAGCTTCGATGTTGCTCAGCCCCAGCATTTT
TRBJ2-7 . . TRBV11-2 CASSVNRVSYEQYF TGTGCCAGCAGCGTCAACAGGGTTTCCTACGAGCAGTACTTC
TRBJ2-5 . . TRBV4-3 CASSQELAGPDRAQYF TGCGCCAGCAGCCAAGAATTAGCGGGTCCTGACAGGGCCCAGTACTTC
TRBJ2-2 TRBD2 . TRBV6-1 CASTSGSSNTGELFF TGTGCCAGCACTAGCGGGAGTTCAAACACCGGGGAGCTGTTTTTT
TRBJ1-1 . . TRBV2 CASTTELGGYGTEAFF TGTGCCAGCACCACTGAGTTAGGGGGTTACGGCACTGAAGCTTTCTTT
TRBJ2-1 . . TRBV5-1 CASSLGMPGRNNEQFF TGCGCCAGCAGCTTGGGGATGCCGGGACGAAACAATGAGCAGTTCTTC
TRBJ1-6 . . TRBV10-3 CATGTDARNSPLHF TGTGCCACCGGGACCGACGCTCGGAATTCACCCCTCCACTTT
TRBJ2-7 TRBD1 . TRBV15 CATSRVAGQAYEQYF TGTGCCACCAGCAGAGTGGCGGGACAGGCCTACGAGCAGTACTTC
TRBJ1-2 . large TRBV15 CATSGGEGNEKGYTF TGTGCCACCAGCGGTGGGGAAGGGAACGAAAAGGGCTACACCTTC
TRBJ1-2 . . TRBV28 CASSEQYYGYTF TGTGCCAGCAGTGAACAGTACTATGGCTACACCTTC